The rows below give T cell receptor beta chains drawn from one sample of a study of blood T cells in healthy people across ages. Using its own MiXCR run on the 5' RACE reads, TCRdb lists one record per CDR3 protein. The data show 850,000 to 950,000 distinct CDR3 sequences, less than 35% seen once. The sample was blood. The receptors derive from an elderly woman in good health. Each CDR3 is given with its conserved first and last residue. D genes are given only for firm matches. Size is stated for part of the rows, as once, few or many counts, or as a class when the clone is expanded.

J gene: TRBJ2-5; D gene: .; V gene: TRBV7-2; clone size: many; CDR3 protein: CASSWGRLGETQYF; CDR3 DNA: TGTGCCAGCAGCTGGGGACGCCTAGGAGAGACCCAGTACTTC
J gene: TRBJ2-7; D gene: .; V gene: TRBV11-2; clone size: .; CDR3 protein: CASSSRDGGTYEQYF; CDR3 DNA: TGTGCCAGCAGCTCCCGCGATGGGGGGACCTACGAGCAGTACTTC
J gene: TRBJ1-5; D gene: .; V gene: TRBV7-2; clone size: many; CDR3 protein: CASSLDRLQPQHF; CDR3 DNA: TGTGCCAGCAGCCTAGACAGGCTTCAGCCCCAGCATTTT
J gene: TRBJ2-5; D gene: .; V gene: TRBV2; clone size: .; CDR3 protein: CASASQGTQYF; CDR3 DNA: TGTGCCAGCGCGAGTCAGGGAACCCAGTACTTC
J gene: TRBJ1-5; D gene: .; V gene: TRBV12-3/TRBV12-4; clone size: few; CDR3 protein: CASSFLGGGGQPQHF; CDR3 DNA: TGTGCCAGCAGTTTTTTAGGGGGGGGCGGTCAGCCCCAGCATTTT
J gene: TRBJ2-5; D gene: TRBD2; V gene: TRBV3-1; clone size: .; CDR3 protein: CASRFGLAGGPETQYF; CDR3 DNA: TGTGCCAGCAGGTTCGGACTAGCGGGGGGGCCAGAGACCCAGTACTTC
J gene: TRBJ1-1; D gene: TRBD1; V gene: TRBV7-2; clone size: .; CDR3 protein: CASSLDRGSEAFF; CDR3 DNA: TGTGCCAGCAGCTTAGACAGGGGGTCAGAAGCTTTCTTT
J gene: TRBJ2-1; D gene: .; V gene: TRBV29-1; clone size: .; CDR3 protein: CSVDGRPSSYNEQFF; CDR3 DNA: TGCAGCGTTGACGGCAGGCCAAGCTCCTACAATGAGCAGTTCTTC
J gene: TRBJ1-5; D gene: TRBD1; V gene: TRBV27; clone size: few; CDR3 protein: CASSLKGAESNQPQHF; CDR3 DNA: TGTGCCAGCAGTTTAAAGGGGGCTGAGAGCAATCAGCCCCAGCATTTT
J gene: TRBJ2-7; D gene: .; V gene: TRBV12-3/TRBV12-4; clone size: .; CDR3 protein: CASSFSGVPYEQYF; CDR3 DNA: TGTGCCAGCAGTTTCTCAGGGGTCCCCTACGAGCAGTACTTC
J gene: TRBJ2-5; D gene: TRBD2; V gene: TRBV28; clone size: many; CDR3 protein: CASSPSGGGQETQYF; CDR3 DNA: TGTGCCAGCAGCCCATCGGGCGGGGGTCAAGAGACCCAGTACTTC
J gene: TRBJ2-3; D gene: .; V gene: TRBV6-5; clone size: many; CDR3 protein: CASSYSNGFRNTQYF; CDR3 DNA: TGTGCCAGCAGTTACTCGAACGGTTTCAGGAATACGCAGTATTTT
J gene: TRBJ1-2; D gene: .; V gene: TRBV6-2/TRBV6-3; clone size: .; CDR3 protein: CASSKPSSNYGYTF; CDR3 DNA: TGTGCCAGCAGTAAGCCCTCTTCTAACTATGGCTACACCTTC
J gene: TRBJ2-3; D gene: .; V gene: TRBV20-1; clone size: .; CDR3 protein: CSASLGGNTDTQYF; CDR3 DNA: TGCAGTGCTAGCCTCGGCGGGAACACAGATACGCAGTATTTT
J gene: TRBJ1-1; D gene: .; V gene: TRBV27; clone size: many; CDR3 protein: CASRPTPELEAFF; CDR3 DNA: TGTGCCAGCAGGCCTACACCAGAACTTGAAGCTTTCTTT
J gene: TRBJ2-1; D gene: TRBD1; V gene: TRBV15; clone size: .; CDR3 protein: CATSRTDRGLSEQFF; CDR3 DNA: TGTGCCACCAGCAGGACTGACAGGGGGCTTAGTGAGCAGTTCTTC
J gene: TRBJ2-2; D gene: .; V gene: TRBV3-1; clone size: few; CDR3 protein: CASSQGPLAGELFF; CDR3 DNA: TGTGCCAGCAGCCAAGGTCCTCTGGCCGGGGAGCTGTTTTTT
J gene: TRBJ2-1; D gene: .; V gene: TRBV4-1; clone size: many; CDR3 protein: CASSQDRGREQFF; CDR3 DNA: TGCGCCAGCAGCCAAGATAGAGGCAGGGAGCAGTTCTTC
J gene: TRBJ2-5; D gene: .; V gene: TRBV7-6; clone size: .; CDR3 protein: CASSFGGPEQYF; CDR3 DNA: TGTGCCAGCAGCTTCGGGGGCCCTGAGCAGTACTTC
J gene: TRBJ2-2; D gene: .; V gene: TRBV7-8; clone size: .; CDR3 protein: CASSGRLNLNTGELFF; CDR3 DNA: TGTGCCAGCAGCGGACGGTTAAATCTCAACACCGGGGAGCTGTTTTTT
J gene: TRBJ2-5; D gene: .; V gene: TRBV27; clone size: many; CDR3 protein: CASSPLEAAAETQYF; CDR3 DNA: TGTGCCAGCAGTCCCCTGGAAGCAGCAGCAGAGACCCAGTACTTC
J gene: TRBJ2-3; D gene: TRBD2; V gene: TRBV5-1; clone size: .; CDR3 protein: CASSPSLSGSSDTQYF; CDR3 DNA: TGCGCCAGCAGCCCTTCCCTTAGCGGGAGTTCCGATACGCAGTATTTT